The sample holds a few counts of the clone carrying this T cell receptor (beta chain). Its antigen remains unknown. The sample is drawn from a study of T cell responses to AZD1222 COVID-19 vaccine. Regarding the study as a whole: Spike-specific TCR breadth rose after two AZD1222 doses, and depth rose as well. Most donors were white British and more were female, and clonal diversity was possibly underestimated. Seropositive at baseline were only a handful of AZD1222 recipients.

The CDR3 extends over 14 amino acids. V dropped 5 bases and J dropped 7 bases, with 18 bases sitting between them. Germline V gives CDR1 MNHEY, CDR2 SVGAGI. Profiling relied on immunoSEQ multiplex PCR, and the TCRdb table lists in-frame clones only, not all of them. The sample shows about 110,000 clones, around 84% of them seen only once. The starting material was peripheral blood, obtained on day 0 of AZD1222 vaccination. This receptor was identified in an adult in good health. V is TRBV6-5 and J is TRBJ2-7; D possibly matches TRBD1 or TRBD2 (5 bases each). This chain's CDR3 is CASSPPGPLREQYF. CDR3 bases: TGTGCCAGCAGTCCCCCGGGACCGTTGAGGGAGCAGTACTTC.